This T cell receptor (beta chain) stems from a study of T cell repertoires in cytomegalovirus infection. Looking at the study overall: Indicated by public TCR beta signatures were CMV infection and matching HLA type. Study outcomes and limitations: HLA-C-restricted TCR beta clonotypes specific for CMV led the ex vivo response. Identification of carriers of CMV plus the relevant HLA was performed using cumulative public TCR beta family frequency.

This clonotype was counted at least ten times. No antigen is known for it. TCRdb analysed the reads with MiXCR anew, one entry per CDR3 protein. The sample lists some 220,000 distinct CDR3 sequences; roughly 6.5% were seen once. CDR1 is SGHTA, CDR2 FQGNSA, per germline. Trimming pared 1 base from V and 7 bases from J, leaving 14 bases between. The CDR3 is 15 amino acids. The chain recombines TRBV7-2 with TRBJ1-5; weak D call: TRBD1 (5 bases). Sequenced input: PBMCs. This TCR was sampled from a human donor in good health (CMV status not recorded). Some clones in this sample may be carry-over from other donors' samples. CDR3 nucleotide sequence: TGTGCCAGCAGCTTAGTTTGGCAGGGCCACCAGCCCCAGCATTTT. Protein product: CASSLVWQGHQPQHF.